This T cell receptor beta chain appears in the sequencing data of a study of T cell responses to AZD1222 COVID-19 vaccine (dated by TCRdb to about 2021). As for the study more broadly: AZD1222 recipients given second doses at about 4 weeks or at about 12 weeks were pooled, since spike-specific TCR depth and breadth were not found to differ between the two schedules. A total of 233 trial participants underwent TCR sequencing, of whom roughly 210 received two doses of AZD1222 and some 26 received two doses of the MenACWY control vaccine. Trial participants were enrolled by age into subgroups of 18-55, 56-69 and 70-plus years, and about 150, 27 and 61 TCR-sequenced participants, respectively, were included in these subgroups.

The paper's findings and limits, for the study overall: Vaccine-associated CD4 TCRs spanned the whole spike protein, with dominant responses in regions 160-218 and 743-854. Because no day 14 peak-response samples were available, repertoires were characterized only after the peak T cell response. Nearly half of unique spike-specific TCRs reportedly recognized epitopes outside regions mutated in the B.1.351 and B.1.1.7 variants. Participants were mostly white British, with more females than males. The authors suggested clonal diversity may have been underestimated. Only six AZD1222 recipients were SARS-CoV-2 seropositive at baseline, limiting conclusions about previously exposed vaccinees. The 56-69-year group was small, and its depth increase did not reach significance, likely because of low power. A significant rise in spike-specific TCR breadth and depth was observed after two AZD1222 doses relative to day 0 and relative to MenACWY recipients.

Comments on this clone: Its cognate antigen has yet to be identified. No base quality values were provided; no much bigger clone lies one nucleotide off.

This specimen's time point label, per the study, means: baseline before first vaccination. Samples from vaccinated people were obtained from the UK trials COV001 and COV002, which included a single-blind randomized controlled phase 2/3 trial of AZD1222 (ChAdOx1 nCoV-19) in healthy adults. For TCRbeta chain sequencing, PBMC samples from trial participants were taken at day 0 and at day 28 after the second dose. The CDR3 regions of human TCRbeta chains were analyzed by immunosequencing. As for the original processing: Repertoire TCRs were matched against a reference library of SARS-CoV-2-specific TCRs generated with the MIRA antigen-specificity platform. Breadth was defined as the fraction of unique TCRs that were SARS-CoV-2-associated. Depth was defined as the fraction of total T cells that were SARS-CoV-2-associated. Each spike-specific TCR was assigned to its reactive spike region and to a CD4 or CD8 class using the MIRA data. Log10-transformed breadth and depth values were compared by one-way ANOVA with Sidak's multiple comparisons tests. In its TCRdb copy, this immuneACCESS table keeps in-frame sequences only and misses some clones. Where compared with another copy, unresolved V genes explain less than half of these, and the others have no known cause. Clonal size and the V and J genes are those of that table, whereas D and trimming came from the DNA. This sample has some 120,000 clones in its table, and about 82% of those were observed once. The ten biggest clones cover 9% to 15% of the sample.

This material consisted of peripheral blood, taken on day 0 of AZD1222 vaccination. The sequence was collected from an adult in good health.

CDR3 sequence: CASSLGLAGGYEQFF. In nucleotides, the sequence is TGTGCCAGCAGTTTGGGACTAGCGGGAGGTTATGAGCAGTTCTTC. Recombination joined TRBV28 with TRBJ2-1; 15 of the junction bases match TRBD2. The CDR3 contains 15 residues, cysteine and phenylalanine counted. This entry keeps only the CDR3 DNA: 45 bases, framed from base 1. After removal of 3 bases from V and 8 bases from J, the junction retains 2 bases not matched to a gene. In the germline V gene, CDR1 corresponds to MDHEN and CDR2 to SYDVKM.